The 24 T cell receptor beta chains in this list originate from one sample, sequenced in a study of Graves' ophthalmopathy and Graves' hyperthyroidism. RNA transcripts yielded amplified TCR beta CDR3 regions. After a first-round RT-PCR with HTBI primers, a second-round multiplex PCR was run. TCRdb analysed the multiplex PCR reads with MiXCR anew, one entry per CDR3 protein. The sample has 200,000 to 250,000 distinct CDR3 sequences, 20% to 25% seen once. The sequenced material came from peripheral blood. The source of these receptors is a woman aged 45-65 years with Graves' ophthalmopathy.

Note on this clonotype: With a much larger clone just one base away, this may be a read error. Since no conserved phenylalanine or tryptophan closes the CDR3, a read error is the likely cause. The rearrangement links TRBV18 to TRBJ1-2; the match to TRBD1 covers 9 bases. This CDR3 spans 14 amino acids. V dropped 6 bases and J dropped 4; count of bases not matched to a gene: 6. Germline V lookup: CDR1 KGHSH, CDR2 LQKENI. CDR3 nucleotides: TGTGCCAGCTCGCAGGACAGGGGATTCTATGGCTACACCCTC. This encodes CASSQDRGFYGYTL.

This clonotype was observed at least ten times. This CDR3 is CASKMDNSYEQYF. The CDR3 DNA reads TGTGCCAGCAAGATGGACAACTCCTACGAGCAGTACTTC. The chain links TRBV27 to TRBJ2-7; maybe TRBD1 (5 bases). Germline CDR1 and CDR2: MNHEY and SMNVEV (reference sequence). The CDR3 is 13 amino acids. Trimming removed 7 bases from V and 0 bases from J, with 10 bases in between.

With regard to this clonotype: Possible read error: a much larger clone is one base away. This chain connects TRBV20-1 to TRBJ1-6; TRBD1 matches 7 bases. CDR1 and CDR2 from the germline V gene are DFQATT and SNEGSKA (reference sequence). CDR3 length equals 14 residues. CDR3 protein: CSAATGLYNSPPHF. The CDR3, as DNA: TGCAGTGCCGCGACAGGGCTATATAATTCACCCCCCCACTTT.

The sample holds many counts of this clonotype. The chain uses TRBV28 and TRBJ2-5; possible D gene TRBD2, 5 bases. The CDR3 is made up of 15 amino acids. V was shortened by 6 bases and J by 5 bases, with 19 bases between the two germline ends. CDR1 and CDR2 from the germline V gene are MDHEN and SYDVKM. The CDR3 DNA is TGTGCCAGCAGGCCCGCAGAGGAGGTACGGGAGACCCAGTACTTC. Translated, it gives CASRPAEEVRETQYF.

This clonotype appeared many times. The chain combines TRBV12-3 or TRBV12-4 with TRBJ2-7; tentative D call: TRBD2 (6 bases). With 3 bases removed from V and 7 bases from J, the gap between germline ends came to 31 bases. The CDR3 contains 19 residues. The CDR3 region has the DNA TGTGCCAGCAGTTTGTCATGGATGGGGGATGGGGGGTATAATCGGGAGCAGTACTTC. This codes for CASSLSWMGDGGYNREQYF.

In this sample, this clonotype turned up many times. The chain employs TRBV6-1 and TRBJ2-2, with 12 bases aligning to TRBD2. V was clipped by 6 bases and J by 6 bases; unmatched bases: 5. Germline CDR1 MNHNS, CDR2 SASEGT. There are 15 residues in the CDR3. The chain's CDR3 is CASSSLAGGPGELFF. CDR3 DNA: TGTGCCAGCAGCTCCCTAGCGGGAGGGCCCGGGGAGCTGTTTTTT.

There are many counts of this clonotype. The rearrangement uses TRBV9 and TRBJ2-5; tentative D call: TRBD2 (6 bases). The CDR3 contains 16 residues. Trimming removed 0 bases from V and 4 bases from J, with 16 bases in between. Per the germline V gene, CDR1 is SGDLS and CDR2 is YYNGEE. DNA of the CDR3: TGTGCCAGCAGCGTAGACTTCAGGATAGCGGTAGAGACCCAGTACTTC. Protein product: CASSVDFRIAVETQYF.

This rearrangement joins TRBV7-8 to TRBJ2-2; D possibly corresponds to TRBD2 (5 bases). CDR1 and CDR2 (germline): SGHVS, FQNEAQ. This CDR3 is 15 amino acids long. Trimming cost V 3 bases and J 2 bases, with 10 bases left between them. CDR3 sequence (DNA): TGTGCCAGCAGCTTTTATGGGAGTAACACCGGGGAGCTGTTTTTT. Protein: CASSFYGSNTGELFF.

In this sample, this clonotype turned up many times. V usage is TRBV7-2 and J usage is TRBJ2-2; D not resolved. Germline CDR1 SGHTA, CDR2 FQGNSA. V was pared by 5 bases and J by 1 base, with 11 bases between. CDR3 size: 15 residues. In DNA form, the CDR3 reads TGTGCCAGCAGCCACGTCCTAGGGAACACCGGGGAGCTGTTTTTT. Translated: CASSHVLGNTGELFF.

This clonotype has at least ten counts. J is TRBJ1-1 and V is TRBV5-1; D gene unclear. Deletions cut 6 bases from V and 0 bases from J, with 12 bases between. Germline loops: CDR1 SGHRS, CDR2 YFSETQ. The CDR3 sequence is 14 residues long. This CDR3 reads CASTPTNLNTEAFF. The CDR3 DNA sequence: TGCGCCAGCACCCCTACGAATCTGAACACTGAAGCTTTCTTT.

This clonotype has a handful of counts. The chain combines TRBV12-3 or TRBV12-4 with TRBJ1-3; 11 bases match TRBD1. The length of the CDR3 is 18 residues. V was pared by 5 bases and J by 6 bases, with 15 bases of the junction left unmatched. CDR3 coding DNA: TGTGCCAGCAGTATCGGACAGGGGGCTCTAGATTCGTTAAACACCATATATTTT. This gives the protein CASSIGQGALDSLNTIYF.

The count of this clonotype is one. V and J are TRBV28 and TRBJ2-7; no clear D gene. Germline V gives CDR1 MDHEN, CDR2 SYDVKM. V lost 7 bases to trimming and J lost 2 bases, with 15 bases between them. This CDR3 contains 14 residues. The CDR3 bases are TGTGCCAGCACCCGATCCGCCCCACCCTACGAGCAGTACTTC. Its protein product is CASTRSAPPYEQYF. The entire variable domain, with the rest obtained from reference TRBV28 and TRBJ2-7, is as follows: DVKVTQSSRYLVKRTGEKVFLECVQDMDHENMFWYRQDPGLGLRLIYFSYDVKMKEKGDIPEGYSVSREKKERFSLILESASTNQTSMYLCASTRSAPPYEQYFGPGTRLTVT.

This clonotype was seen at least ten times. This rearrangement joins TRBV7-8 to TRBJ1-5; D not certain. V lost 2 bases and J 4 bases, leaving 12 bases between the germline ends. CDR1 is SGHVS and CDR2 is FQNEAQ in the germline V gene. This CDR3 spans 15 amino acids. The CDR3 loop is CASSLRDLSNQPQHF. CDR3 coding DNA: TGTGCCAGCAGCTTACGGGATTTGTCGAATCAGCCCCAGCATTTT.

This clonotype came up many times. The chain combines TRBV11-2 with TRBJ2-5, with 11 bases matching TRBD1. Germline V CDR1 and CDR2: SGHAT, FQNNGV. The CDR3 sequence is 16 residues long. Unmatched junction bases numbered 8, after V lost 3 bases and J lost 5 bases. The CDR3 loop reads CASSFRDGTGGETQYF. The CDR3 DNA sequence: TGTGCCAGCAGCTTCCGCGATGGGACAGGGGGGGAGACCCAGTACTTC. The whole variable domain, remainder taken from reference TRBV11-2 and TRBJ2-5, is EAGVAQSPRYKIIEKRQSVAFWCNPISGHATLYWYQQILGQGPKLLIQFQNNGVVDDSQLPKDRFSAERLKGVDSTLKIQPAKLEDSAVYLCASSFRDGTGGETQYFGPGTRLLVL.

This clonotype was seen a few times. The chain carries TRBV30 and TRBJ2-7; 8 bases agree with TRBD2. With V trimmed by 2 bases and J by 3 bases, 12 bases remained unmatched. Germline lookup yields CDR1 GTSNPN and CDR2 SVGIG (reference sequence). This CDR3 comprises 16 residues. The CDR3 bases are TGTGCCTGGAGTACTGCGGGAGTAGCGGGATTCTACGAGCAGTACTTC. It specifies CAWSTAGVAGFYEQYF.

This clonotype occurred many times. The V call is TRBV20-1, the J call TRBJ2-7; 8 bases agree with TRBD2. The germline gives CDR1 DFQATT, CDR2 SNEGSKA (reference sequence). The V and J ends lost 1 base and 0 bases, in that order; junction bases with no gene match: 8. This CDR3 spans 16 amino acids. The CDR3 loop is CSARGWTSRNSYEQYF. The CDR3 DNA is TGCAGTGCTAGAGGTTGGACTAGCCGCAACTCCTACGAGCAGTACTTC.

This clonotype came up many times. The V call is TRBV18, the J call TRBJ2-5; 10 nucleotides match TRBD1. Trimming at V came to 3 bases and at J to 1 base, leaving 5 bases not matched to a gene. Germline V gene sequence: CDR1 KGHSH, CDR2 LQKENI. The CDR3 has 16 amino acids. DNA of the CDR3: TGTGCCAGCTCACCGGCGACAGGGGGCCTCCAAGAGACCCAGTACTTC. As protein: CASSPATGGLQETQYF. The whole variable domain, remainder taken from reference TRBV18 and TRBJ2-5, is NAGVMQNPRHLVRRRGQEARLRCSPMKGHSHVYWYRQLPEEGLKFMVYLQKENIIDESGMPKERFSAEFPKEGPSILRIQQVVRGDSAAYFCASSPATGGLQETQYFGPGTRLLVL.

This clonotype was picked up a small number of times. A read error may account for a junction end that differs from germline. The chain links TRBV11-1 to TRBJ2-7; 9 bases are a match to TRBD1. CDR1 is SGHAT, CDR2 FQDESV, per germline (reference sequence). The CDR3 is 16 residues long. The CDR3 loop reads CASSSRQGGLSYKQYF. CDR3 DNA: TGTGCCAGCAGCTCGAGACAGGGGGGACTCTCCTACAAGCAGTACTTC. Together with reference TRBV11-1 and TRBJ2-7, the CDR3 gives the full variable domain: EAEVAQSPRYKITEKSQAVAFWCDPISGHATLYWYRQILGQGPELLVQFQDESVVDDSQLPKDRFSAERLKGVDSTLKIQPAELGDSAMYLCASSSRQGGLSYKQYFGPGTRLTVT.

A remark on this clonotype: A read error is possible here, since a much larger clone lies one base away. J is TRBJ1-5 and V is TRBV6-1; 8 nucleotides agree with TRBD1. CDR1 is MNHNS, CDR2 SASEGT, per germline. Trimming at V came to 8 bases and at J to 5 bases, leaving 2 bases not matched to a gene. CDR3 size: 12 residues. CDR3 DNA sequence: TGTGCCAGCCAGACAGGGGATCAGCCCCAGCATTTT. Its translation: CASQTGDQPQHF.

There are many counts of this clonotype. The chain has TRBV13 and TRBJ2-7; perhaps TRBD2 as D (6 bases). The length of the CDR3 is 14 residues. The germline gives CDR1 PRHDT, CDR2 FYEKMQ (reference sequence). Between the trimmed V and J ends, which lost 3 bases and 5 bases, there was a span of 14 bases. CDR3 nucleotides: TGTGCCAGCAGCTTTGCGACGGGAGAGGACGAGCAGTACTTC. Residues: CASSFATGEDEQYF.

This clonotype has only a few counts. The chain links TRBV28 to TRBJ1-3; 8 bases map to TRBD1. After removal of 1 base from V and 2 bases from J, the junction contained 7 bases not matched to a gene. Germline loops: CDR1 MDHEN, CDR2 SYDVKM. The CDR3 has 17 residues. CDR3 coding DNA: TGTGCCAGCAGTTTATCGTGGCAGGGGGCAGCTGGAAACACCATATATTTT. Translating it yields CASSLSWQGAAGNTIYF.

This clonotype was detected many times. The chain combines TRBV2 with TRBJ1-5, with D unclear. The germline V and J ends were trimmed by 3 bases and 4 bases, with 10 bases remaining between them. The CDR3 length is 14 residues. The germline gives CDR1 SNHLY, CDR2 FYNNEI. The CDR3 loop is CASSDRARNQPQHF. CDR3 DNA: TGTGCCAGCAGTGATAGGGCAAGGAATCAGCCCCAGCATTTT.

This clonotype was picked up many times. The chain is built from TRBV5-1 and TRBJ1-1; D not certain. Per germline, CDR1 SGHRS and CDR2 YFSETQ. CDR3 length: 15 residues. V was cut by 0 bases and J by 1 base, with 10 bases left in between. The CDR3 bases are TGCGCCAGCAGCTTGGACGGGCGGACGAACACTGAAGCTTTCTTT. Protein: CASSLDGRTNTEAFF.

This clonotype was counted only a few times. This chain connects TRBV6-2 or TRBV6-3 to TRBJ2-7; TRBD2 matches at 8 bases. This CDR3 has 19 residues. J gave up 0 bases and V 2 bases, and 15 bases lay outside the gene matches. CDR1 is MNHEY, CDR2 SVGEGT, per germline. CDR3: CASSYTGTSGSASSYEQYF. CDR3 coding DNA: TGTGCCAGCAGTTACACAGGGACAAGCGGGAGTGCCAGCTCCTACGAGCAGTACTTC.